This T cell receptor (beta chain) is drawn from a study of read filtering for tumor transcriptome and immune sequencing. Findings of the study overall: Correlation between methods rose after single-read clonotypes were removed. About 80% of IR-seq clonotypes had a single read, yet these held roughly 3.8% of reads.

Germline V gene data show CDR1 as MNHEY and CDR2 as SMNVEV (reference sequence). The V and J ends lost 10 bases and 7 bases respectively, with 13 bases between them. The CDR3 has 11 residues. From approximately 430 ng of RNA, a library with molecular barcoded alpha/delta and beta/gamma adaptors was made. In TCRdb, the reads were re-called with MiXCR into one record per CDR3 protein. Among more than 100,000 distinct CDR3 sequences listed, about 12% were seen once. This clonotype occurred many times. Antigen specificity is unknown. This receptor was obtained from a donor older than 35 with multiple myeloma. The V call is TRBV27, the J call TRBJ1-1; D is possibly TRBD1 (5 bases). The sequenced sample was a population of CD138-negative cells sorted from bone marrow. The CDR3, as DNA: TGTGCCACCCAGGGATCGAATGAAGCTTTCTTT. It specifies CATQGSNEAFF.